This record concerns one T cell receptor beta chain sequence. What it binds is not known. This entry comes from a study of cytomegalovirus exposure and HLA in healthy donors. Overall study results and limits: CMV antigen specificity was confirmed in vitro for three CMV-associated chains.

PCR involved 60 Vbeta and 13 Jbeta primers. Method: immunoSEQ multiplex PCR; TCRdb's copy keeps in-frame clones and lacks some. The data contain under 200,000 clones, roughly 90% of them singletons. CDR1 SNHLY and CDR2 FYNNEI come from the germline V gene. The V segment lost 0 bases and the J segment 3 bases; nucleotides outside the gene matches: 4. This CDR3 is 16 amino acids long. This TCR was sampled from a woman aged 25 to 39 in good health and CMV-seronegative. Sequenced material: PBMCs. The chain is built from TRBV2 and TRBJ1-4; 7 bases are shared with TRBD1. CDR3 DNA sequence: TGTGCCAGCAGTGAAGCAAGGGGACAGTCTAATGAAAAACTGTTTTTT. Translating gives CASSEARGQSNEKLFF.